The 23 T cell receptor beta chains below all came from one sample that was sequenced in a study of control samples from healthy donors and cancer patients. The table came from immunoSEQ multiplex PCR; TCRdb's copy has only in-frame clones and leaves some out. The sample has approximately 190,000 clones, about 90% seen once. Source material: blood. The receptors were gathered from a man between 25 and 39 years old in good health.

The CDR3 nucleotides are TGTGCCAGCAGCCGCGGGTTGGGGGCGAGGTTCCACGAGCAGTACTTC. This sequence encodes CASSRGLGARFHEQYF. This chain connects TRBV3-1 (or the pseudogene TRBV3-2) to TRBJ2-7, with TRBD1 as a possible D gene (6 bases). Per germline, CDR1 LGHDT and CDR2 YNNKEL (reference sequence). CDR3 length: 16 residues. Trimming shortened V by 4 bases and J by 5 bases, and 21 bases separated the two germline ends.

This chain uses TRBV12-3 or TRBV12-4 with TRBJ1-2; D not resolved. V lost 1 base, J lost 11 bases, and 8 bases lay in between. CDR3 length: 11 amino acids. DNA for the CDR3: TGTGCCAGCAGTTTAGGGGGTGGGTACACCTTC. This translates into CASSLGGGYTF.

The chain carries TRBV6-1 and TRBJ2-3; D gene ambiguous. The V gene's germline CDR1 is MNHNS and CDR2 SASEGT. The V end lost 2 bases, the J end lost 2 bases, and 8 bases lay between the germline ends. The CDR3 covers 14 residues. CDR3 nucleotide sequence: TGTGCCAGCAGTGAAAATGTAGACACAGATACGCAGTATTTT. Encoded protein: CASSENVDTDTQYF.

This chain uses TRBV10-2 with TRBJ2-2, with 16 bases lining up with TRBD2. The germline V gene has CDR1 WSHSY and CDR2 SAAADI. The CDR3 loop spans 18 amino acids. The J segment lost 1 base and the V segment lost 6 bases, leaving 5 bases of the junction unmatched. This CDR3 is CASSGTSGGGGNTGELFF. The CDR3 coding sequence is TGCGCCAGCAGCGGGACTAGCGGGGGGGGCGGGAACACCGGGGAGCTGTTTTTT.

J is TRBJ1-3 and V is TRBV4-2; a weak D match, TRBD1 (5 bases). This CDR3 region has 17 residues. CDR1 and CDR2 from the germline V gene are LGHNA and YNFKEQ. The V end was cut by 1 base, the J end by 0 bases, with 13 bases between. The CDR3 bases are TGTGCCAGCAGCCAAGTGGTGGGGGAGGGCTCTGGAAACACCATATATTTT. Translation gives CASSQVVGEGSGNTIYF.

This clone was picked up a small number of times. The V and J genes are TRBV5-1 and TRBJ1-1, with D unclear. V was cut by 0 bases and J by 0 bases, with 9 bases left in between. CDR1 and CDR2 (germline): SGHRS, YFSETQ. The CDR3 is 15 amino acids. This chain's CDR3 is CASSLEAVMNTEAFF. CDR3 nucleotide sequence: TGCGCCAGCAGCTTGGAGGCCGTAATGAACACTGAAGCTTTCTTT.

This clone was seen only once. The CDR3 region has the DNA TGTGCCACCAGCACAGAGACAGGGGGCGGCTATGGCTACACCTTC. This codes for CATSTETGGGYGYTF. V gene TRBV15 combines with J gene TRBJ1-2; 10 nucleotides line up with TRBD1. Trimming removed 4 bases from V and 4 bases from J; junction bases left unmatched: 6. Germline V gene lookup returns CDR1 LNHNV and CDR2 YYDKDF (reference sequence). The CDR3 is made up of 15 amino acids. Looking up the rest from reference TRBV15 and TRBJ1-2 gives the full variable domain: DAMVIQNPRYQVTQFGKPVTLSCSQTLNHNVMYWYQQKSSQAPKLLFHYYDKDFNNEADTPDNFQSRRPNTSFCFLDIRSPGLGDTAMYLCATSTETGGGYGYTFGSGTRLTVV.

In DNA form, the CDR3 reads TGTGCCAGCAGCCACAACCCCCAAGACAGCAACACTAATGAAAAACTGTTTTTT. Protein sequence: CASSHNPQDSNTNEKLFF. The chain has TRBV9 and TRBJ1-4, with D possibly being TRBD1 (5 bases). The germline CDR1 and CDR2 sequences are SGDLS and YYNGEE. The V gene lost 4 bases and the J gene lost 2 bases, with 21 bases spanning the gap. This CDR3 spans 18 amino acids.

CDR3 bases: TGCGCCAGCAGCCAAGATTCCCAGGGGGCGCGAAACACCATATATTTT. Its translation is CASSQDSQGARNTIYF. The J gene is TRBJ1-3, the V gene TRBV4-1, with TRBD1 matching over 8 bases. The CDR3 has 16 residues. V was pared by 0 bases and J by 5 bases, with 6 bases of the junction left unmatched. Germline V lookup: CDR1 MGHRA, CDR2 YSYEKL.

The chain carries TRBV6-5 and TRBJ2-1; 10 nucleotides agree with TRBD2. The CDR3 covers 14 residues. The V segment lost 6 bases and the J segment 4 bases; nucleotides outside the gene matches: 3. CDR1 MNHEY and CDR2 SVGAGI come from the germline V gene. CDR3 sequence: CASRLAGDYNEQFF. The CDR3 nucleotides read TGTGCCAGCAGGCTAGCGGGGGATTACAATGAGCAGTTCTTC.

The chain couples TRBV20-1 to TRBJ2-7; D unresolved. With 3 bases removed from V and 3 bases from J, the gap between germline ends came to 6 bases. The CDR3 loop spans 11 amino acids. Per germline, CDR1 DFQATT and CDR2 SNEGSKA (reference sequence). The CDR3 protein is CSARADYEQYF. The CDR3 nucleotides read TGCAGTGCTAGGGCCGACTACGAGCAGTACTTC.

The chain joins TRBV10-3 to TRBJ1-1; TRBD1 matches at 7 bases. J gave up 1 base and V 0 bases, and 5 bases lay outside the gene matches. Germline loops: CDR1 ENHRY, CDR2 SYGVKD. CDR3 length equals 16 residues. The CDR3 DNA sequence: TGTGCCATCAGTGAGTCGAACAGGGGATGGAACACTGAAGCTTTCTTT. Encoded protein: CAISESNRGWNTEAFF.

The rearrangement joins TRBV6-1 to TRBJ1-5; possibly TRBD1 for D (5 bases). V lost 0 bases, J lost 2 bases, and 14 bases lay in between. The CDR3 extends over 17 amino acids. Germline CDR1 and CDR2: MNHNS and SASEGT. This chain's CDR3 is CASSEALTGTGNQPQHF. In DNA, the CDR3 is TGTGCCAGCAGTGAAGCCCTAACAGGTACAGGCAATCAGCCCCAGCATTTT.

The V and J genes are TRBV3-1 (or the pseudogene TRBV3-2) and TRBJ2-2; D may be TRBD1 or TRBD2 (5 bases each). Trimming took 4 bases from V and 5 from J, leaving 8 bases between them. Germline CDR1 is LGHDT and CDR2 is YNNKEL (reference sequence). The CDR3 loop spans 13 amino acids. CDR3 region: CASSLGGTGELFF. The CDR3 nucleotides are TGTGCCAGCAGCCTTGGGGGTACCGGGGAGCTGTTTTTT.

The chain has TRBV5-5 and TRBJ2-7, with 8 bases aligning to TRBD1. The ends lost 3 bases at V and 0 bases at J; junction bases unmatched: 5. Germline V gene lookup returns CDR1 SGHKS and CDR2 YYEKEE (reference sequence). The CDR3 runs to 15 residues. The CDR3, as DNA: TGTGCCAGCAGCTCCCCGGGACAGGACTCCTACGAGCAGTACTTC. This translates into CASSSPGQDSYEQYF.

CDR3 residues: CASSFGDRVGTGELFF. The CDR3 DNA sequence: TGTGCCAGCAGTTTTGGGGACAGGGTGGGTACCGGGGAGCTGTTTTTT. The rearrangement joins TRBV27 to TRBJ2-2, with 9 bases aligning to TRBD1. Germline-derived CDR1 and CDR2 are MNHEY and SMNVEV (reference sequence). V shed 3 bases, J shed 5 bases, and the junction held 7 bases outside the gene matches. The CDR3 extends over 16 amino acids.

The chain links TRBV29-1 to TRBJ1-2; D possibly corresponds to TRBD1 (6 bases). The CDR3 is 13 amino acids. Germline CDR1 is SQVTM and CDR2 is ANQGSEA. The V end was cut by 4 bases, the J end by 5 bases, with 14 bases between. The CDR3 protein is CSVARAGEYGYTF. CDR3 DNA sequence: TGCAGCGTTGCGCGGGCAGGGGAATATGGCTACACCTTC. Variable domain in full (rest from reference TRBV29-1 and TRBJ1-2): SAVISQKPSRDICQRGTSLTIQCQVDSQVTMMFWYRQQPGQSLTLIATANQGSEATYESGFVIDKFPISRPNLTFSTLTVSNMSPEDSSIYLCSVARAGEYGYTFGSGTRLTVV.

The chain has TRBV6-1 and TRBJ1-1; D is unclear. The CDR3 sequence is 12 residues long. Trimming pared 3 bases from V and 10 bases from J, leaving 12 bases between. Germline V CDR1 and CDR2: MNHNS, SASEGT. The CDR3: CASSDPVVGAFF. The CDR3 nucleotides read TGTGCCAGCAGTGACCCGGTCGTGGGAGCTTTCTTT.

CDR3 residues: CASSPMGLDQPQHF. The CDR3 bases are TGTGCCAGCAGTCCCATGGGTCTTGATCAGCCCCAGCATTTT. The chain has TRBV2 and TRBJ1-5; D remains ambiguous. V lost 5 bases and J 5 bases, leaving 13 bases between the germline ends. The CDR3 length is 14 residues. Germline V lookup: CDR1 SNHLY, CDR2 FYNNEI.

V and J are TRBV2 and TRBJ2-7; 8 bases are shared with TRBD2. The length of the CDR3 is 15 residues. Germline lookup yields CDR1 SNHLY and CDR2 FYNNEI. Trimming at V came to 11 bases and at J to 0 bases, leaving 12 bases not matched to a gene. The CDR3 nucleotides are TGTGCCTACAACGCGGGGGGATTAAGCTCCTACGAGCAGTACTTC. Encoded protein: CAYNAGGLSSYEQYF.

This chain uses TRBV27 with TRBJ2-7, with 9 bases matching TRBD2. The CDR3 loop spans 16 amino acids. Germline CDR1 is MNHEY and CDR2 is SMNVEV (reference sequence). The V segment lost 6 bases and the J segment 0 bases; nucleotides outside the gene matches: 9. The DNA of the CDR3 is TGTGCCAGCAGGGAAGACCTAGCGGGGAGCTCCTACGAGCAGTACTTC. Protein: CASREDLAGSSYEQYF.

The CDR3 sequence: CASSLRTAMNTEAFF. In nucleotides, the CDR3 is TGTGCCAGCAGCCTCCGGACAGCTATGAACACTGAAGCTTTCTTT. The chain joins TRBV6-5 to TRBJ1-1; D possibly corresponds to TRBD1 (6 bases). Per the germline V gene, CDR1 is MNHEY and CDR2 is SVGAGI. The V and J ends lost 6 bases and 0 bases respectively, with 14 bases between them. The CDR3 has 15 amino acids.

The chain combines TRBV5-1 with TRBJ1-1; tentatively, D is TRBD1 (6 bases). Trimming cost V 4 bases and J 8 bases, with 15 bases left between them. CDR1 and CDR2 (germline): SGHRS, YFSETQ. This CDR3 has 13 residues. Here the CDR3 reads CASSPFRGSEAFF. The CDR3 DNA reads TGCGCCAGCAGCCCTTTTAGGGGGTCCGAAGCTTTCTTT. Based on the CDR3 plus reference TRBV5-1 and TRBJ1-1, the full variable domain is KAGVTQTPRYLIKTRGQQVTLSCSPISGHRSVSWYQQTPGQGLQFLFEYFSETQRNKGNFPGRFSGRQFSNSRSEMNVSTLELGDSALYLCASSPFRGSEAFFGQGTRLTVV.